A single sample is the source of the 28 T cell receptor beta chains below, sequenced in a study of cytomegalovirus exposure and HLA in healthy donors. PCR involved 60 Vbeta and 13 Jbeta primers. Data came from immunoSEQ multiplex PCR; TCRdb stores just in-frame clones and leaves some out. The table records 150,000 to 200,000 clones, roughly 80% of them present only once. The material sequenced was PBMCs. The receptors were gathered from a boy between 10 and 17 years old in good health and CMV-seronegative.

V is TRBV5-4 and J is TRBJ2-1; 8 nucleotides agree with TRBD2. Germline CDR1 is SGHNT and CDR2 is YYREEE (reference sequence). This CDR3 comprises 13 residues. Trimming removed 6 bases from V and 3 bases from J; junction bases left unmatched: 2. CDR3 protein: CASKLAVYNEQFF. The CDR3 DNA reads TGTGCCAGCAAACTAGCGGTCTACAATGAGCAGTTCTTC.

This sequence joins TRBV27 and TRBJ2-7, with TRBD2 as a possible D gene (5 bases). This CDR3 is built from 15 residues. Germline lookup yields CDR1 MNHEY and CDR2 SMNVEV (reference sequence). Between the trimmed V and J ends, which lost 0 bases and 9 bases, there was a span of 18 bases. CDR3 nucleotides: TGTGCCAGCAGTTTATCGAGGGATACCTCGGCGGCGCAGTACTTC. Its protein is CASSLSRDTSAAQYF.

In its sample, this clone was seen a few times. The chain uses TRBV9 and TRBJ1-2; D might be TRBD1 (5 bases). CDR1 and CDR2 (germline): SGDLS, YYNGEE. V gave up 4 bases and J gave up 2 bases, with 21 bases separating them. There are 17 residues in the CDR3. Here the CDR3 reads CASSLSGGGVGNYGYTF. DNA of the CDR3: TGTGCCAGCAGCCTCTCTGGGGGGGGAGTCGGCAACTATGGCTACACCTTC. Supplemented by reference TRBV9 and TRBJ1-2, the full variable domain reads DSGVTQTPKHLITATGQRVTLRCSPRSGDLSVYWYQQSLDQGLQFLIQYYNGEERAKGNILERFSAQQFPDLHSELNLSSLELGDSALYFCASSLSGGGVGNYGYTFGSGTRLTVV.

This chain uses TRBV7-2 with TRBJ2-2; 11 positions agree with TRBD2. CDR1 and CDR2 from the germline V gene are SGHTA and FQGNSA. This CDR3 spans 18 amino acids. The trim removed 0 bases at V and 6 bases at J, leaving 9 bases unmatched. The CDR3 loop is CASSLALLAGGSAGELFF. The CDR3 DNA reads TGTGCCAGCAGCTTAGCTTTATTAGCGGGAGGGTCAGCCGGGGAGCTGTTTTTT.

CDR3 sequence: CASSQALGPLNRAFF. The CDR3 DNA reads TGTGCCAGCAGCCAAGCTCTGGGGCCACTCAATAGAGCTTTCTTT. The chain combines TRBV14 with TRBJ1-1; possibly TRBD1 for D (5 bases). CDR3 length: 15 residues. V shed 1 base and J shed 10 bases, with 19 bases lying between them. The germline CDR1 and CDR2 sequences are SGHDN and FVKESK.

The chain is built from TRBV21-1 and TRBJ2-1; the table's D call of TRBD2 was not tested on the DNA. TRBV21-1 counts as a pseudogene. The CDR3 length is 14 residues. The CDR3 coding sequence is TGTGCCAGCAGCAGAGGGAGACTAGTAGGTGAGCAGTTCTTC. Translating it yields CASSRGRLVGEQFF.

The chain is built from TRBV10-3 and TRBJ1-2, with D unresolved. CDR1 and CDR2 from the germline V gene are ENHRY and SYGVKD. This CDR3 has 16 residues. The V end lost 5 bases, the J end lost 3 bases, and 19 bases lay between the germline ends. The CDR3, as DNA: TGTGCCATCAGTCCATTAGCCGGGGAGTACGACTATGGCTACACCTTC. This gives the protein CAISPLAGEYDYGYTF.

The genes are TRBV2 and TRBJ2-5, with 9 positions matching TRBD1. CDR3 size: 15 residues. J lost 4 bases, V lost 6 bases, and 9 bases had no gene match. The germline V gene has CDR1 SNHLY and CDR2 FYNNEI. CDR3 in DNA: TGTGCCAGCAGCGCCCCGACAGGGGGTAGAGAGACCCAGTACTTC. Translated: CASSAPTGGRETQYF.

This clone turned up a few times. The V gene is TRBV7-2, the J gene TRBJ2-1, with 8 bases identical to TRBD2. CDR1 is SGHTA and CDR2 is FQGNSA in the germline V gene. The junction had 2 bases not matched to a gene; V was cut back by 1 base and J by 6 bases. This CDR3 has 14 amino acids. The CDR3 sequence: CASSLVSGVNEQFF. CDR3 bases: TGTGCCAGCAGCTTAGTTAGCGGGGTCAATGAGCAGTTCTTC. Using reference TRBV7-2 and TRBJ2-1 for the parts outside the CDR3, the full variable domain is GAGVSQSPSNKVTEKGKDVELRCDPISGHTALYWYRQSLGQGLEFLIYFQGNSAPDKSGLPSDRFSAERTGGSVSTLTIQRTQQEDSAVYLCASSLVSGVNEQFFGPGTRLTVL.

The rearrangement uses TRBV28 and TRBJ2-6; 7 bases map to TRBD1. The CDR3 runs to 15 residues. Germline V gives CDR1 MDHEN, CDR2 SYDVKM. The V gene end was trimmed by 5 bases and the J gene end by 13 bases; junction bases not matched to a gene: 14. This chain's CDR3 is CASSAIWDSLGVLTF. The CDR3 coding sequence is TGTGCCAGCAGTGCCATTTGGGACAGTCTAGGGGTCCTGACTTTC.

J is TRBJ1-4 and V is TRBV4-3; tentative D call: TRBD1 (6 bases). Trimming shortened V by 0 bases and J by 3 bases, and 11 bases separated the two germline ends. The germline CDR1 and CDR2 sequences are LGHNA and YSLEER. The CDR3 loop spans 16 amino acids. CDR3 sequence: CASSQDAGAANEKLFF. For the CDR3, the DNA is TGCGCCAGCAGCCAAGACGCGGGGGCGGCTAATGAAAAACTGTTTTTT.

The chain has TRBV5-1 and TRBJ1-5; TRBD1 matches 8 bases. The CDR3 has 14 residues. The V segment lost 0 bases and the J segment 7 bases; nucleotides outside the gene matches: 3. The germline V gene encodes CDR1 SGHRS and CDR2 YFSETQ. The CDR3: CASSLAGGGQPQHF. CDR3 nucleotides: TGCGCCAGCAGCTTGGCAGGGGGCGGACAGCCCCAGCATTTT.

The CDR3 DNA sequence: TGTGCCAGCAGTGTCCTGGGGACATCCTACACCGGGGAGCTGTTTTTT. Translating gives CASSVLGTSYTGELFF. The rearrangement links TRBV27 to TRBJ2-2; D possibly corresponds to TRBD1 (6 bases). The V end was cut by 5 bases, the J end by 3 bases, with 16 bases between. The V gene's germline CDR1 is MNHEY and CDR2 SMNVEV (reference sequence). The CDR3 totals 16 residues.

J is TRBJ1-2 and V is TRBV7-2; D uncertain. V lost 1 base, J lost 9 bases, and 9 bases lay in between. Germline V gene lookup returns CDR1 SGHTA and CDR2 FQGNSA. The CDR3 totals 12 residues. The CDR3 DNA is TGTGCCAGCAGCTTAGTACAGCAGAGCTACACCTTC. This gives the protein CASSLVQQSYTF.

Here the CDR3 DNA reads TGTGCCAGCAGTTTGACAGAGTACAATGAGCAGTTCTTC. It specifies CASSLTEYNEQFF. The chain carries TRBV6-5 and TRBJ2-1, with D perhaps TRBD1 (5 bases). The CDR3 has 13 residues. Per the germline V gene, CDR1 is MNHEY and CDR2 is SVGAGI. V was clipped by 4 bases and J by 4 bases, with 8 bases between them.

The J gene is TRBJ2-7, the V gene TRBV27; 12 bases map to TRBD2. Per the germline V gene, CDR1 is MNHEY and CDR2 is SMNVEV (reference sequence). The trim removed 6 bases at V and 0 bases at J, leaving 6 bases unmatched. The CDR3 has 16 residues. The CDR3 protein is CASRTGTSGRSYEQYF. In DNA form, the CDR3 reads TGTGCCAGCAGAACCGGGACTAGCGGGCGCTCCTACGAGCAGTACTTC.

This rearrangement joins TRBV7-2 to TRBJ2-1; weak D call: TRBD2 (6 bases). The CDR3 spans 14 residues. Trimming removed 5 bases at V and 4 bases at J, with 12 bases between. The germline gives CDR1 SGHTA, CDR2 FQGNSA. The CDR3 nucleotides are TGTGCCAGCAGCCGGCGGGGAACTTACAATGAGCAGTTCTTC. It codes for CASSRRGTYNEQFF.

Details on this clone: At one boundary the junction diverges from the germline segment, which might be a read error. The genes are TRBV7-9 and TRBJ2-2, with D unclear. Germline V gives CDR1 SEHNR, CDR2 FQNEAQ (reference sequence). The CDR3 consists of 13 residues. CDR3 nucleotides: TGTTCCAGCAGCCTAATCGAGACCGGGGAGCTGTTTTTT. This encodes CSSSLIETGELFF.

This chain uses TRBV5-1 with TRBJ1-5, with 7 positions matching TRBD1. This CDR3 has 13 residues. The J segment lost 5 bases and the V segment lost 1 base, leaving 0 bases of the junction unmatched. Germline CDR1 is SGHRS and CDR2 is YFSETQ. The CDR3 is CASSLTGDQPQHF. The CDR3 coding sequence is TGCGCCAGCAGCTTGACAGGGGATCAGCCCCAGCATTTT.

V is TRBV6-1 and J is TRBJ2-3; 7 positions agree with TRBD2. CDR1 and CDR2 (germline): MNHNS, SASEGT. The CDR3 loop spans 15 amino acids. V was clipped by 2 bases and J by 7 bases; unmatched bases: 9. CDR3: CASSELGGSMNTQYF. The CDR3 DNA reads TGTGCCAGCAGTGAACTCGGCGGGAGTATGAATACGCAGTATTTT.

This clone came up once. The chain uses TRBV25-1 and TRBJ2-3; 7 nucleotides agree with TRBD2. This CDR3 is 14 amino acids long. The germline V gene encodes CDR1 MGHDK and CDR2 SYGVNS. J was trimmed by 3 bases and V by 3 bases; bases with no gene match: 3. The CDR3 is CASSDAGVTDTQYF. CDR3 sequence (DNA): TGTGCCAGCAGTGACGCGGGAGTAACAGATACGCAGTATTTT.

This chain uses TRBV7-2 with TRBJ2-3; TRBD2 aligns across 8 bases. In germline, CDR1 is SGHTA, CDR2 FQGNSA. V was clipped by 5 bases and J by 3 bases; unmatched bases: 10. The CDR3 spans 16 residues. The chain's CDR3 is CASSHGRPGGTDTQYF. The CDR3 DNA reads as TGTGCCAGCAGCCATGGGAGGCCGGGAGGGACAGATACGCAGTATTTT.

CDR3 loop: CASSFKPGGTEAFF. CDR3 sequence (DNA): TGTGCCAGCAGTTTTAAACCCGGGGGTACTGAAGCTTTCTTT. The chain carries TRBV27 and TRBJ1-1; a possible D gene is TRBD1 (5 bases). This CDR3 is built from 14 residues. V was trimmed by 3 bases and J by 5 bases, leaving 13 bases between them. The germline gives CDR1 MNHEY, CDR2 SMNVEV (reference sequence).

This sequence joins TRBV6-6 and TRBJ2-2; tentative D call: TRBD1 (5 bases). This CDR3 has 16 amino acids. Germline V gives CDR1 MNHNY, CDR2 SVGAGI (reference sequence). Trimming shortened V by 2 bases and J by 2 bases, and 12 bases separated the two germline ends. The CDR3 nucleotides are TGTGCCAGCAGTTACCAGCGACAGTTTAACACCGGGGAGCTGTTTTTT. This codes for CASSYQRQFNTGELFF.

This clone was detected only once. V and J are TRBV6-5 and TRBJ2-7; TRBD1 matches at 8 bases. The CDR3 contains 14 residues. CDR1 is MNHEY, CDR2 SVGAGI, per germline. Trimming removed 6 bases from V and 0 bases from J; junction bases left unmatched: 4. CDR3 sequence reads: CASRTDRGSYEQYF. DNA of the CDR3: TGTGCCAGCAGAACCGACAGGGGCTCCTACGAGCAGTACTTC.

This chain links TRBV9 with TRBJ2-5, with D possibly being TRBD2 (6 bases). Germline V gives CDR1 SGDLS, CDR2 YYNGEE. The CDR3 has 15 residues. Trimming removed 3 bases at V and 5 bases at J, with 17 bases between. CDR3 coding DNA: TGTGCCAGCAGCGCCGGTGCGGGACTTAGGGAGACCCAGTACTTC. This codes for CASSAGAGLRETQYF.

J is TRBJ1-1 and V is TRBV14; D is possibly TRBD1 (5 bases). In germline, CDR1 is SGHDN, CDR2 FVKESK. The CDR3 runs to 17 residues. V shed 0 bases and J shed 0 bases, with 14 bases lying between them. The CDR3 protein is CASSQDHTGLMNTEAFF. In DNA, the CDR3 is TGTGCCAGCAGCCAAGATCACACAGGCCTAATGAACACTGAAGCTTTCTTT.

V is TRBV30 and J is TRBJ1-1; D call uncertain. There are 11 residues in the CDR3. Per the germline V gene, CDR1 is GTSNPN and CDR2 is SVGIG (reference sequence). The ends were cut back, 5 bases at V and 5 bases at J, with 9 bases in the middle. CDR3 DNA sequence: TGTGCCTGGGAAACCGCGACTGAAGCTTTCTTT. The encoded protein is CAWETATEAFF.